This T cell receptor (beta chain) was observed in a study of blood T cell repertoires in COVID-19. Study overall: Samples taken during acute and convalescent COVID-19 were collected in the United States, Italy and Spain. From T cells, B-cell-depleted T cells, or PBMCs came the material, which was cDNA or gDNA.

This clone was found once. In the original processing: Estimated nucleated cell counts came from reference gene primer amplification. Data came from immunoSEQ multiplex PCR; TCRdb stores just in-frame clones and leaves some out. V and J calls and clone size are as listed in that table; D and trimming were resolved from the DNA. Among some 100,000 clones listed, 88% were seen once. The source is a woman aged 80 or over with active COVID-19. Input material: peripheral blood.

CDR3 protein: CASSPGNSGRTEQYF. CDR3 nucleotide sequence: TGTGCCAGCAGTCCAGGAAATAGCGGGAGGACCGAGCAGTACTTC. The gene calls are TRBV27 and TRBJ2-7; TRBD2 agrees at 10 bases. V was pared by 5 bases and J by 6 bases, with 10 bases of the junction left unmatched. Germline CDR1 is MNHEY and CDR2 is SMNVEV (reference sequence). There are 15 residues in the CDR3.